Below are 18 T cell receptor beta chains sequenced from a single sample in a study of identical twins. TCRdb used MiXCR to reprocess the 5' RACE reads, holding one entry per CDR3 protein. This repertoire shows 200,000 to 250,000 distinct CDR3 sequences, about 10% found once; its top ten account for about a tenth. Sequencing input: memory T cells sorted from blood. The source of these receptors is a man aged 50-60 years in good health.

This clonotype was recorded many times. The J gene is TRBJ2-7, the V gene TRBV7-2, with no clear D. The CDR3 totals 15 residues. V shed 2 bases and J shed 2 bases, with 13 bases lying between them. Germline CDR1 and CDR2: SGHTA and FQGNSA. The CDR3 DNA reads as TGTGCCAGCAGCTTACTCATGGGTCCTACCTACGAGCAGTACTTC. Residues: CASSLLMGPTYEQYF. Full variable domain (outside the CDR3, taken from reference TRBV7-2 and TRBJ2-7): GAGVSQSPSNKVTEKGKDVELRCDPISGHTALYWYRQSLGQGLEFLIYFQGNSAPDKSGLPSDRFSAERTGGSVSTLTIQRTQQEDSAVYLCASSLLMGPTYEQYFGPGTRLTVT.

The sample holds a few counts of this clonotype. The chain uses TRBV13 and TRBJ2-3, with D perhaps given as TRBD1 or TRBD2 (6 bases each). The CDR3 covers 18 residues. CDR1 is PRHDT and CDR2 is FYEKMQ in the germline V gene (reference sequence). Trimming shortened V by 0 bases and J by 2 bases, and 18 bases separated the two germline ends. The CDR3 loop is CASSLGRFRGRTTDTQYF. In DNA form, the CDR3 reads TGTGCCAGCAGCTTAGGTCGGTTCCGGGGGCGAACCACAGATACGCAGTATTTT.

The gene calls are TRBV20-1 and TRBJ2-7, with a weak D call TRBD1 (5 bases). The CDR3 runs 15 residues. The V end lost 5 bases, the J end lost 0 bases, and 17 bases lay between the germline ends. CDR1 and CDR2 (germline): DFQATT, SNEGSKA (reference sequence). The CDR3 DNA reads TGCAGTGCTGGGAAGGGGTCTTCCACCTCCTACGAGCAGTACTTC. It encodes CSAGKGSSTSYEQYF.

V and J are TRBV18 and TRBJ2-5; D is perhaps TRBD1 or TRBD2 (5 bases each). Trimming took off 3 bases at V and 5 bases at J, with 13 bases between the two ends. CDR3 length equals 14 residues. The germline gives CDR1 KGHSH, CDR2 LQKENI. In DNA, the CDR3 is TGTGCCAGCTCACCTTTGATAGGGGAGGAGACCCAGTACTTC. Translated: CASSPLIGEETQYF.

This clonotype was seen only once. A read error is possible here, since a much larger clone lies one base away. The V gene is TRBV20-1, the J gene TRBJ2-5; D possibly corresponds to TRBD2 (6 bases). The CDR3 has 14 residues. CDR1 DFQATT and CDR2 SNEGSKA come from the germline V gene (reference sequence). The CDR3 coding sequence is TGCAGTGCTAGATTTCCGGGAGTGGGGGAGACCGAGTACTTC. This codes for CSARFPGVGETEYF.

This clonotype was recorded at least ten times. This chain uses TRBV4-2 with TRBJ2-2; possibly TRBD1 for D (5 bases). The CDR3 has 12 amino acids. V was shortened by 6 bases and J by 8 bases, with 10 bases between the two germline ends. In germline, CDR1 is LGHNA, CDR2 YNFKEQ. The CDR3, as DNA: TGTGCCAGCAGTTCTGGGGCTGGGGAGCTGTTTTTT. The encoded protein is CASSSGAGELFF.

The CDR3, as DNA: TGTGCCAGCAGTTACTTTCAGGATACAGATACGCAGTATTTT. This translates into CASSYFQDTDTQYF. V and J are TRBV6-5 and TRBJ2-3; D uncertain. This CDR3 contains 14 residues. Germline CDR1 and CDR2: MNHEY and SVGAGI. V was pared by 1 base and J by 3 bases, with 8 bases between.

The chain employs TRBV7-9 and TRBJ1-2; D is unclear. Trimming stripped 1 base from V and 1 base from J, with 7 bases between. Germline V gene lookup returns CDR1 SEHNR and CDR2 FQNEAQ (reference sequence). The CDR3 is made up of 14 amino acids. The CDR3 DNA reads as TGTGCCAGCAGCTTAGGGAGGGATAACTATGGCTACACCTTC. Its protein is CASSLGRDNYGYTF.

This clonotype was detected only a few times. The chain joins TRBV11-2 to TRBJ1-2; D is unresolved. Germline CDR1 and CDR2: SGHAT and FQNNGV. This CDR3 spans 11 amino acids. V gave up 5 bases and J gave up 5 bases, with 6 bases separating them. CDR3 bases: TGTGCCAGCAGCGGAGGTTATGGCTACACCTTC. It yields the protein CASSGGYGYTF.

This rearrangement joins TRBV4-2 to TRBJ2-6; D uncertain. This CDR3 is 18 amino acids long. The germline V gene has CDR1 LGHNA and CDR2 YNFKEQ. V was shortened by 1 base and J by 0 bases, with 13 bases between the two germline ends. CDR3 protein: CASSQALVSSSGANVLTF. CDR3 nucleotides: TGTGCCAGCAGCCAAGCCCTGGTTTCCTCCTCTGGGGCCAACGTCCTGACTTTC.

This clonotype was seen many times. This chain joins TRBV10-3 and TRBJ2-2; D gene ambiguous. This CDR3 spans 12 amino acids. The germline gives CDR1 ENHRY, CDR2 SYGVKD. The germline V and J ends were trimmed by 3 bases and 10 bases, with 9 bases remaining between them. The CDR3 reads CAISDYGEELFF. CDR3 bases: TGTGCCATCAGTGACTACGGAGAGGAGCTGTTTTTT.

This clonotype was picked up many times. This chain uses TRBV9 with TRBJ2-4, with TRBD2 matching over 7 bases. The V gene end was trimmed by 3 bases and the J gene end by 0 bases; junction bases not matched to a gene: 12. In germline, CDR1 is SGDLS, CDR2 YYNGEE. The CDR3 extends over 18 amino acids. The CDR3 sequence is CASSARAGLDLAKNIQYF. The DNA for the CDR3 is TGTGCCAGCAGCGCACGAGCGGGACTCGATTTAGCCAAAAACATTCAGTACTTC.

This clonotype was detected only a few times. V is TRBV9 and J is TRBJ2-1; 13 nucleotides align to TRBD2. In germline, CDR1 is SGDLS, CDR2 YYNGEE. V lost 4 bases to trimming and J lost 12 bases; unmatched junction nucleotides: 13. This CDR3 spans 16 amino acids. CDR3 nucleotides: TGTGCCAGCAGCCCGGGACTAGCGGGAACAGTTTTGGGGCAGTTCTTC. Its protein is CASSPGLAGTVLGQFF.

This sequence joins TRBV7-2 and TRBJ2-3; no clear D gene. The germline V gene encodes CDR1 SGHTA and CDR2 FQGNSA. The CDR3 contains 13 residues. Trimming left V 5 bases short and J 4 bases short, with 10 bases between. CDR3 bases: TGTGCCAGCAGCCGGATAGGTCCAGATACGCAGTATTTT. This sequence encodes CASSRIGPDTQYF.

This clonotype was seen only a few times. The V and J genes are TRBV5-4 and TRBJ1-4, with 7 bases lining up with TRBD1. CDR3 length equals 15 residues. Looked up from germline, CDR1 is SGHNT and CDR2 is YYREEE (reference sequence). J was trimmed by 7 bases and V by 4 bases; bases with no gene match: 10. In nucleotides, the CDR3 is TGTGCCAGCAGCAACCAGGGGGTGACGAGTGAAAAACTGTTTTTT. This codes for CASSNQGVTSEKLFF.

This clonotype appeared many times. The chain recombines TRBV12-3 or TRBV12-4 with TRBJ2-2; D tentatively fits TRBD1 or TRBD2 (5 bases each). V was shortened by 3 bases and J by 4 bases, with 9 bases between the two germline ends. The CDR3 sequence is 14 residues long. The CDR3 reads CASSFAGSTGELFF. The CDR3 DNA sequence: TGTGCCAGCAGTTTCGCAGGGAGCACCGGGGAGCTGTTTTTT.

Concerning this clonotype itself: A much bigger clone sits one base away, suggesting this may be a read error. CDR3 residues: CATGQGTLNEHFF. The CDR3 DNA reads as TGTGCCACGGGACAGGGAACACTGAATGAGCACTTCTTC. V is TRBV24-1 and J is TRBJ2-1; 9 nucleotides match TRBD1. There are 13 residues in the CDR3. Germline-derived CDR1 and CDR2 are KGHDR and SFDVKD.

The chain is built from TRBV29-1 and TRBJ1-2, with D perhaps TRBD1 (5 bases). The germline V and J ends were trimmed by 0 bases and 6 bases, with 11 bases remaining between them. Germline lookup yields CDR1 SQVTM and CDR2 ANQGSEA. CDR3 length: 13 amino acids. Here the CDR3 DNA reads TGCAGCGTTGAAGACCCAGGGTCTAATGGCTACACCTTC. Translation gives CSVEDPGSNGYTF.